This T cell receptor beta chain was documented in a study of read filtering for tumor transcriptome and immune sequencing. Turning to the study itself: DNase treatment preceded whole-transcriptome library preparation. TCR-mapped reads were about 4 to 11 million with IR-seq versus about 85 to 1,300 with RNA-seq.

In regard to this clonotype: Its antigen is unidentified.

General observations from the study: This fraction held mixed bone marrow immune cells after CD138-negative sorting.

Molecular barcoded adaptors covering alpha/delta and beta/gamma chains were used on around 370 ng RNA. TCRdb independently ran MiXCR on the reads; one entry per CDR3 protein. The data show some 38,000 distinct CDR3 sequences, 14% seen once. The V gene lost 2 bases and the J gene lost 7 bases, with 10 bases spanning the gap. CDR3 size: 13 residues. Germline V gene data show CDR1 as SGHNT and CDR2 as YENEEA. Material: a population of CD138-negative cells sorted from bone marrow. The receptor was derived from a donor aged 40 or over with multiple myeloma. The chain combines TRBV11-3 with TRBJ2-3, with D unresolved. The CDR3 sequence: CASSLSVQNTQYF. In DNA, the CDR3 is TGTGCCAGCAGCTTATCAGTTCAGAATACGCAGTATTTT.